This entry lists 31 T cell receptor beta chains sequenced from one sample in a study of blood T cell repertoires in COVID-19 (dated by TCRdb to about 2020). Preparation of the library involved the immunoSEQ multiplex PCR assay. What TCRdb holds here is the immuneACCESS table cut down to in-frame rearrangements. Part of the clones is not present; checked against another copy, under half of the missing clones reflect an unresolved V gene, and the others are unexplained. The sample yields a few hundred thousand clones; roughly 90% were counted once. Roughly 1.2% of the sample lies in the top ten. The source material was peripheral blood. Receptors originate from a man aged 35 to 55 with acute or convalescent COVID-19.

CDR3 in amino acids: CASSFRALNTEAFF. CDR3 coding DNA: TGTGCCAGCAGTTTCAGGGCTCTGAACACTGAAGCTTTCTTT. This chain connects TRBV6-5 to TRBJ1-1; D is possibly TRBD1 (5 bases). Trimming removed 4 bases at V and 0 bases at J, with 9 bases between. Looked up from germline, CDR1 is MNHEY and CDR2 is SVGAGI. CDR3 length equals 14 residues.

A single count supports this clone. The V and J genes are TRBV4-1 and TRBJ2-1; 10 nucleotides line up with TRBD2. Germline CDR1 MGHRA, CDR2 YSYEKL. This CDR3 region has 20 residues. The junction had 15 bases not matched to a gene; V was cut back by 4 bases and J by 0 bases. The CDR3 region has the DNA TGCGCCAGCAGCCTCCAGCGGGGACAATCTAGCGGGAGCTCCTACAATGAGCAGTTCTTC. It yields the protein CASSLQRGQSSGSSYNEQFF.

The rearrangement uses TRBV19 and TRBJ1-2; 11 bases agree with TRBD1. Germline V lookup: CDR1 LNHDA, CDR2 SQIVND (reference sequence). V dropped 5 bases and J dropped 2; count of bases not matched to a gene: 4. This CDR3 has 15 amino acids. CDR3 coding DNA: TGTGCCAGTAGTCCGTGGGACAGGGGGAACTATGGCTACACCTTC. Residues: CASSPWDRGNYGYTF.

CDR3 in DNA: TGTGCCAGTAGTCCTCGGGCCCGACAGGGACACGGCTACACCTTC. This codes for CASSPRARQGHGYTF. The chain combines TRBV19 with TRBJ1-2, with 7 nucleotides matching TRBD1. The V and J ends lost 5 bases and 8 bases, in that order; junction bases with no gene match: 14. This CDR3 is 15 amino acids long. Germline V gene lookup returns CDR1 LNHDA and CDR2 SQIVND (reference sequence). Filled out from reference TRBV19 and TRBJ1-2, the complete variable domain reads DGGITQSPKYLFRKEGQNVTLSCEQNLNHDAMYWYRQDPGQGLRLIYYSQIVNDFQKGDIAEGYSVSREKKESFPLTVTSAQKNPTAFYLCASSPRARQGHGYTFGSGTRLTVV.

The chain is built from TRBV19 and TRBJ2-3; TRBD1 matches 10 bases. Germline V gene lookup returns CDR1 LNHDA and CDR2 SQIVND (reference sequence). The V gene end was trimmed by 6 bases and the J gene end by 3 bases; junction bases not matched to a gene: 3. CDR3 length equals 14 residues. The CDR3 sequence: CASSQDRGTDTQYF. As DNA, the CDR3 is TGTGCCAGTAGCCAGGACAGGGGGACAGATACGCAGTATTTT.

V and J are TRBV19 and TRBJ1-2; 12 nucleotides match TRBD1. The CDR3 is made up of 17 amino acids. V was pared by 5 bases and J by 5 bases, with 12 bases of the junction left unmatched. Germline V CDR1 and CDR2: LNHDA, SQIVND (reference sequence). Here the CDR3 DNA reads TGTGCCAGTAGTGCGACCGGGACAGGGGGCGCTGCGTATGGCTACACCTTC. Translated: CASSATGTGGAAYGYTF.

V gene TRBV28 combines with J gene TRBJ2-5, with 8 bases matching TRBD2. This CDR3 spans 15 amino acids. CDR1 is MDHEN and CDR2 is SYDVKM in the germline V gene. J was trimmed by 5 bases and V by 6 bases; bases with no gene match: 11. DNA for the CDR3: TGTGCCAGCAGCCACCCATCGGGGGGGACGGAGACCCAGTACTTC. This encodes CASSHPSGGTETQYF.

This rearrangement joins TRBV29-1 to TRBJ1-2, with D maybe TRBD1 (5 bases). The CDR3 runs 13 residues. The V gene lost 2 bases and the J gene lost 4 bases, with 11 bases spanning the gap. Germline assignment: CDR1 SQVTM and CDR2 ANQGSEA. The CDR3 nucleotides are TGCAGCGTTGAACGGGACTCTTCCTATGGCTACACCTTC. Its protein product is CSVERDSSYGYTF.

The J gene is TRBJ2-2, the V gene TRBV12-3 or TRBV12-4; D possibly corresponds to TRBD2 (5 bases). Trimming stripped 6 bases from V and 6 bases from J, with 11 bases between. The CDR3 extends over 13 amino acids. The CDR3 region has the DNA TGTGCCAGCAGCACGCGGGTTGCCGGGGAGCTGTTTTTT. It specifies CASSTRVAGELFF.

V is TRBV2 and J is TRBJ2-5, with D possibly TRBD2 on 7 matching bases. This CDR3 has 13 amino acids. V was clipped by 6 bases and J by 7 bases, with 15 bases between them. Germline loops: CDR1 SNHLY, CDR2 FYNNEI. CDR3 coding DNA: TGTGCCAGCAGAGGGGGGGAAGGGGTGACCCAGTACTTC. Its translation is CASRGGEGVTQYF.

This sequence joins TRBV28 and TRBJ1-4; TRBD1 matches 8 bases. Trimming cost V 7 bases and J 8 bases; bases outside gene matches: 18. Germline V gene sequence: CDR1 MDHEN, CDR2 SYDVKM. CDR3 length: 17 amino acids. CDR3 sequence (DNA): TGTGCCAGCATCAAAACCCTTTTGGACAGGGCGGGGGAAAAACTGTTTTTT. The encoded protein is CASIKTLLDRAGEKLFF.

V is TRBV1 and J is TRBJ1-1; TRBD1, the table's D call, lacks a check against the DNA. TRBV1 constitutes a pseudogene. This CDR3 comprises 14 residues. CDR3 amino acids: CTSSYRGMNTEAFF. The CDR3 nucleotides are TGCACCAGCAGCTACAGGGGGATGAACACTGAAGCTTTCTTT.

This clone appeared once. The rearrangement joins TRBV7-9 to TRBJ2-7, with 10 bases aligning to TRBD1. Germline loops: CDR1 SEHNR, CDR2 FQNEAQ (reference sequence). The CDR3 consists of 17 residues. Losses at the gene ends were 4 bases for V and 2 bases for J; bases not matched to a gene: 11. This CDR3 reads CASSSPMGQGWAYEQYF. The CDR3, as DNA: TGTGCCAGCAGCTCCCCAATGGGACAGGGGTGGGCCTACGAGCAGTACTTC.

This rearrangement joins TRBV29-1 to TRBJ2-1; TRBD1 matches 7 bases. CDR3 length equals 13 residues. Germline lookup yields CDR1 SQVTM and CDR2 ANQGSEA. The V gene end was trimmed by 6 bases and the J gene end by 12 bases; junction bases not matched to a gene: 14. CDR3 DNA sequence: TGCAGCGTGGGGGACAGACTACTACACGGGCAGTTCTTC. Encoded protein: CSVGDRLLHGQFF.

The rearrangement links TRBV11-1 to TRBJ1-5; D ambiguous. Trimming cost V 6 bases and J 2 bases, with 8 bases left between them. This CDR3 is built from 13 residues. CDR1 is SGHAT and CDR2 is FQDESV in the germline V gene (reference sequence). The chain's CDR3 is CASSLSGNQPQHF. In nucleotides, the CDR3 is TGTGCCAGCAGTCTTTCCGGCAATCAGCCCCAGCATTTT.

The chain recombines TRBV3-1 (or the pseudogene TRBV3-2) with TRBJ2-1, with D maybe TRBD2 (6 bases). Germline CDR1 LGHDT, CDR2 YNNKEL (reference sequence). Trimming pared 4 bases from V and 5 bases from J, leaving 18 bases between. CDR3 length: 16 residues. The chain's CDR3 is CASSRGGTQTHNEQFF. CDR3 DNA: TGTGCCAGCAGCCGGGGTGGGACTCAGACCCACAATGAGCAGTTCTTC.

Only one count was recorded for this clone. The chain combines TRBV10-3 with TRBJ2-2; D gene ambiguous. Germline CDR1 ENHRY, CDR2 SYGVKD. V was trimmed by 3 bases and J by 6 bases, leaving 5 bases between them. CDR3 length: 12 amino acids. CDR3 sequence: CAISERAGELFF. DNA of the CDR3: TGTGCCATCAGTGAACGCGCCGGGGAGCTGTTTTTT.

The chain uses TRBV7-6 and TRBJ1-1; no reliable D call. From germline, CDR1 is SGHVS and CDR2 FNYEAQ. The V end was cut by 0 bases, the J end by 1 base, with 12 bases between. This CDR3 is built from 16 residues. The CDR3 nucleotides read TGTGCCAGCAGCTTAGCGCGCGACACCAGGAACACTGAAGCTTTCTTT. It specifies CASSLARDTRNTEAFF.

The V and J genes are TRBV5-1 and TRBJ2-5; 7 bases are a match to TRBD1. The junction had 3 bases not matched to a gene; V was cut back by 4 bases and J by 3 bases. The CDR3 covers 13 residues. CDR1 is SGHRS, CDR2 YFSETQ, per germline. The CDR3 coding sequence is TGCGCCAGCAGCACCGACAGGGAAGAGACCCAGTACTTC. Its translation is CASSTDREETQYF.

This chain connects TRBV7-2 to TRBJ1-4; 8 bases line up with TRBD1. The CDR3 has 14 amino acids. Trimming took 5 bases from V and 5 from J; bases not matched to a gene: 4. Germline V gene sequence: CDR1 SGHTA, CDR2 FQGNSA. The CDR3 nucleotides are TGTGCCAGCAGCCCCTGGGACAGGAATGAAAAACTGTTTTTT. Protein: CASSPWDRNEKLFF.

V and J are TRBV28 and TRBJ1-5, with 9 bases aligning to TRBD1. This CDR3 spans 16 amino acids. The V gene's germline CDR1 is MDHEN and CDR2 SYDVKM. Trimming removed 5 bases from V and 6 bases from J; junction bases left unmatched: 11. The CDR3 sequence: CASSPGTGKHGQPQHF. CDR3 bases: TGTGCCAGCAGTCCGGGGACAGGGAAACACGGTCAGCCCCAGCATTTT.

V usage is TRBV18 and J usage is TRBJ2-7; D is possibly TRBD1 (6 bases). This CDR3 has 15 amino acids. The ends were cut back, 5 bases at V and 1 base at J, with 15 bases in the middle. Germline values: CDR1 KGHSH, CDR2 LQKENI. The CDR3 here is CASSSDSQISYEQYF. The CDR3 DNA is TGTGCCAGCTCATCGGACAGTCAAATTTCCTACGAGCAGTACTTC.

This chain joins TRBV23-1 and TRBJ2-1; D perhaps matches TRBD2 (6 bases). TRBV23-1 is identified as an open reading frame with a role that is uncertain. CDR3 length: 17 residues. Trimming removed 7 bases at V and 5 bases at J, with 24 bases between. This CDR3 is CASIPRHHYRGNNEQFF. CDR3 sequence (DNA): TGCGCCAGCATTCCACGCCACCACTATCGCGGGAACAATGAGCAGTTCTTC.

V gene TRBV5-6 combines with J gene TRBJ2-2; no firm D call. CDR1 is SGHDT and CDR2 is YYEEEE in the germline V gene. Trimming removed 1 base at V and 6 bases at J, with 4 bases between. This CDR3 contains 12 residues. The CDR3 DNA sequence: TGTGCCAGCAGCTTGCAGGCCGGGGAGCTGTTTTTT. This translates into CASSLQAGELFF.

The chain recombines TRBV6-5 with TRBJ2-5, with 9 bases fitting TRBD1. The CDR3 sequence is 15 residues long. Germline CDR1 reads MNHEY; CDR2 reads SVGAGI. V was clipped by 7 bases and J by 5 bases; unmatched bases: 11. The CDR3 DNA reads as TGTGCCAGCATGTACGGACAGGGGTTGGAGGAGACCCAGTACTTC. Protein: CASMYGQGLEETQYF.

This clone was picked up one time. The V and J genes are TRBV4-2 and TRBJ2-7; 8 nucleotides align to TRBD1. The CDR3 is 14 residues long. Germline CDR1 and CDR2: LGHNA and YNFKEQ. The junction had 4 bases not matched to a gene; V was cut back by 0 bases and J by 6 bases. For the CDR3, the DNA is TGTGCCAGCAGCCAAGACCCAGGGGGCGGCGAGCAGTACTTC. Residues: CASSQDPGGGEQYF.

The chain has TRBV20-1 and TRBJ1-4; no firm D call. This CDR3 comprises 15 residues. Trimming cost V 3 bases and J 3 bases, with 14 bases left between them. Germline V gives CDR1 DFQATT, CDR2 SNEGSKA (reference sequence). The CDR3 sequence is CSASTGFLANEKLFF. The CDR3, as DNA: TGCAGTGCTAGTACGGGATTTTTGGCTAATGAAAAACTGTTTTTT.

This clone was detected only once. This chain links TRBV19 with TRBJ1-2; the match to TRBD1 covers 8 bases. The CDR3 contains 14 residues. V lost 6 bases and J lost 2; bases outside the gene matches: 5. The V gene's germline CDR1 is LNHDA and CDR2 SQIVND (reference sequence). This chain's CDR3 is CASSPRTGNYGYTF. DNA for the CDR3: TGTGCCAGTAGCCCGCGGACAGGGAACTATGGCTACACCTTC.

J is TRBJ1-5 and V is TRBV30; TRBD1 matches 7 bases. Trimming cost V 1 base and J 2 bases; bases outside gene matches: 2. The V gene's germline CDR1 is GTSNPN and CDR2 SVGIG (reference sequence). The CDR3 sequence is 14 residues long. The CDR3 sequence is CAWSGTGGNQPQHF. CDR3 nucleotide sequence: TGTGCCTGGAGTGGAACAGGGGGCAATCAGCCCCAGCATTTT. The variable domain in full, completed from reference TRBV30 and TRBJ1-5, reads SQTIHQWPATLVQPVGSPLSLECTVEGTSNPNLYWYRQAAGRGLQLLFYSVGIGQISSEVPQNLSASRPQDRQFILSSKKLLLSDSGFYLCAWSGTGGNQPQHFGDGTRLSIL.

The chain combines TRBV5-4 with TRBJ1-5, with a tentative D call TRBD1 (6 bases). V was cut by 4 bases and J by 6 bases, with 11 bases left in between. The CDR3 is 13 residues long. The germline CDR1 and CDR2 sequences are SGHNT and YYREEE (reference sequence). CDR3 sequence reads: CASSQGGGQPQHF. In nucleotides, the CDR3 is TGTGCCAGCAGCCAAGGGGGTGGTCAGCCCCAGCATTTT. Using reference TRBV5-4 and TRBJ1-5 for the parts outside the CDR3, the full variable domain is ETGVTQSPTHLIKTRGQQVTLRCSSQSGHNTVSWYQQALGQGPQFIFQYYREEENGRGNFPPRFSGLQFPNYSSELNVNALELDDSALYLCASSQGGGQPQHFGDGTRLSIL.

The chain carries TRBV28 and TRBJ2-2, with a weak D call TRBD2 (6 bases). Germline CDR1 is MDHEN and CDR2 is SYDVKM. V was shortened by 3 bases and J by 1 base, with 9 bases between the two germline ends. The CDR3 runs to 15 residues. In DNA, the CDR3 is TGTGCCAGCAGTTTTCACGGGAGGAACACCGGGGAGCTGTTTTTT. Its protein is CASSFHGRNTGELFF.